The 7 T cell receptor beta chains given below trace back to one sample, sequenced in a study of immune cell composition in non-small cell lung cancer. This table comes from immunoSEQ multiplex PCR, and its TCRdb copy is limited to in-frame clones, with some not included. Of 2,500 to 3,000 clones listed, roughly 80% are singletons. The normal lung sample lay at least 3 cm, and maximally far, from the tumour. Sequencing used non-adjacent lung tissue. These receptors were obtained from a human donor with non-small cell lung cancer.

This chain links TRBV2 with TRBJ2-7, with 7 bases lining up with TRBD2. There are 14 residues in the CDR3. Germline V gives CDR1 SNHLY, CDR2 FYNNEI. Trimming removed 7 bases from V and 0 bases from J; junction bases left unmatched: 6. CDR3 sequence (DNA): TGTGCCAGCACTCGGGGGGAGACCTCCTACGAGCAGTACTTC. Amino acid sequence: CASTRGETSYEQYF.

V gene TRBV28 combines with J gene TRBJ2-2, with a tentative D call TRBD1 (6 bases). Germline CDR1 reads MDHEN; CDR2 reads SYDVKM. The CDR3 runs 12 residues. The chain's CDR3 is CAGRGLSGELFF. In DNA, the CDR3 is TGTGCGGGTAGGGGGTTATCCGGGGAGCTGTTTTTT.

The chain joins TRBV7-6 to TRBJ2-1; 7 bases align to TRBD2. From germline, CDR1 is SGHVS and CDR2 FNYEAQ. V lost 5 bases to trimming and J lost 6 bases; unmatched junction nucleotides: 10. This CDR3 spans 15 amino acids. CDR3 bases: TGTGCCAGCAGCCCGGTGTTAGCGGGTATCAATGAGCAGTTCTTC. Translated: CASSPVLAGINEQFF.

The chain links TRBV11-2 to TRBJ1-1; D perhaps matches TRBD1 (6 bases). Deletions cut 1 base from V and 5 bases from J, with 11 bases between. Germline-derived CDR1 and CDR2 are SGHAT and FQNNGV. The CDR3 sequence is 14 residues long. The chain's CDR3 is CASSLVLGGTEAFF. CDR3 DNA: TGTGCCAGCAGCTTAGTCTTAGGGGGAACTGAAGCTTTCTTT.

CDR3 residues: CASSQEVGASGELFF. The CDR3 DNA is TGCGCCAGCAGCCAAGAGGTAGGGGCTTCCGGGGAGCTGTTTTTT. The chain employs TRBV4-1 and TRBJ2-2; a weak D match, TRBD1 (5 bases). V lost 0 bases, J lost 6 bases, and 11 bases lay in between. CDR3 length: 15 amino acids. In germline, CDR1 is MGHRA, CDR2 YSYEKL.

In its sample, this clone is large (0.1 to 1%). The chain uses TRBV5-1 and TRBJ1-2, with D perhaps TRBD1 (6 bases). There are 14 residues in the CDR3. V lost 2 bases and J lost 1, with 9 bases in between. The germline V gene encodes CDR1 SGHRS and CDR2 YFSETQ. The CDR3 DNA reads TGCGCCAGCAGCTTAGGACAGTTTAACTATGGCTACACCTTC. As protein: CASSLGQFNYGYTF.

V gene TRBV2 combines with J gene TRBJ1-4; D might be TRBD1 (5 bases). The ends were cut back, 4 bases at V and 5 bases at J, with 11 bases in the middle. This CDR3 is built from 14 residues. The germline CDR1 and CDR2 sequences are SNHLY and FYNNEI. Written as DNA, the CDR3 is TGTGCCAGCAGTGGACTTGGGGCGAATGAAAAACTGTTTTTT. It translates to CASSGLGANEKLFF. Full variable domain (missing parts from reference TRBV2 and TRBJ1-4): EPEVTQTPSHQVTQMGQEVILRCVPISNHLYFYWYRQILGQKVEFLVSFYNNEISEKSEIFDDQFSVERPDGSNFTLKIRSTKLEDSAMYFCASSGLGANEKLFFGSGTQLSVL.